This is a list of T cell receptor beta chains from one sample in a study of shared clonotypes between healthy human individuals. This table comes from immunoSEQ multiplex PCR, and its TCRdb copy is limited to in-frame clones, with some not included. The table includes over 700,000 clones, approximately 77% detected once. The sample comprised memory CD4+ T cells sorted from blood. Receptor source: a woman aged 25 to 39 in good health. Both conserved end residues are part of each CDR3. A D gene is named only where the DNA matches it firmly. For some rows the clone size is stated as once, few or many, or as a class when expanded; others skip it.

CASSLESTGLGTGELFF	TGTGCCAGCAGCTTAGAGAGCACAGGGTTGGGCACTGGGGAGCTGTTTTTT	TRBJ2-2	TRBV7-7	NA	NA
CATESLAGGTGELFF	TGTGCCACCGAGAGTCTAGCGGGTGGGACCGGGGAGCTGTTTTTT	TRBJ2-2	TRBV27	NA	TRBD2
CASSGQSTDYNEQFF	TGTGCCAGCAGTGGCCAGAGTACGGATTACAATGAGCAGTTCTTC	TRBJ2-1	TRBV25-1	NA	NA
CATGGQGDSPLHF	TGTGCCACCGGAGGCCAGGGGGACTCACCCCTCCACTTT	TRBJ1-6	TRBV15	NA	TRBD1
CASSYGERQPQHF	TGTGCCAGCAGTTACGGTGAGCGTCAGCCCCAGCATTTT	TRBJ1-5	TRBV2	NA	NA
CASSLVLSYNEQFF	TGTGCCAGCAGCTTAGTACTCTCCTACAATGAGCAGTTCTTC	TRBJ2-1	TRBV7-8	once	NA
CASSFDRGMAYEQYF	TGTGCCAGCAGTTTCGACAGGGGTATGGCCTACGAGCAGTACTTC	TRBJ2-7	TRBV6-6	NA	TRBD1
CASSAAVGFGEKLFF	TGTGCCAGCAGCGCGGCAGTCGGGTTCGGAGAAAAACTGTTTTTT	TRBJ1-4	TRBV9	few	NA
CAISGQISGANVLTF	TGTGCCATCAGCGGACAGATCTCTGGGGCCAACGTCCTGACTTTC	TRBJ2-6	TRBV10-3	NA	NA
CATRWGSTGELFF	TGTGCCACCCGTTGGGGATCCACCGGGGAGCTGTTTTTT	TRBJ2-2	TRBV6-5	NA	NA